This is a list of T cell receptor beta chains from one sample in a study of T cell responses to AZD1222 COVID-19 vaccine. Libraries were prepared by immunoSEQ multiplex PCR; TCRdb keeps only in-frame clonotypes and omits some of them. The repertoire holds more than 60,000 clones, roughly 82% seen once, with around 19% in the top ten. The input for sequencing was peripheral blood, taken on day 0 of AZD1222 vaccination. Receptor source: an adult in good health. The CDR3 runs from the conserved cysteine through the conserved F or W.

j_call v_call cdr3_aa
TRBJ1-5 TRBV10-3 CAISESGSNQPQHF
TRBJ2-7 TRBV27 CASSLLAGTGEQYF
TRBJ1-5 TRBV10-3 CASMSPVTGKGSNQPQHF
TRBJ2-3 TRBV2 CASSERTFDTQYF
TRBJ2-1 TRBV4-2 CASSPLGAGGGYEQFF
TRBJ1-5 TRBV7-2 CASSEGDNQPQHF
TRBJ1-5 TRBV15 CATSGWDQPQHF
TRBJ2-7 TRBV19 CASSTIWTSGAYEQYF
TRBJ2-3 TRBV13 CASSLRGGGWDTQYF
TRBJ2-1 TRBV2 CASSQGNNEQFF
TRBJ1-5 TRBV5-6 CASSLTGGNQPQHF
TRBJ2-2 TRBV20-1 CSASYRFGTGGRGELFF
TRBJ1-3 TRBV11-3 CASSLEGNTIYF
TRBJ1-1 TRBV27 CASSFFDRAEAFF
TRBJ1-1 TRBV29-1 CSVDRRTNTEAFF
TRBJ1-1 TRBV6-5 CASQENTEAFF
TRBJ1-5 TRBV7-8 CASSWRTGVSNQPQHF
TRBJ1-1 TRBV24-1 CATSGGGSEAFF
TRBJ1-1 TRBV6-1 CASSETGVYTEAFF
TRBJ1-5 TRBV4-1 CASSQDSYRYSNQPQHF
TRBJ2-7 TRBV27 CASRKAGNYEQYF
TRBJ1-1 TRBV12-3/TRBV12-4 CASSFVSGRAFF
TRBJ1-6 TRBV11-1 CASSFSDVSSPLHF